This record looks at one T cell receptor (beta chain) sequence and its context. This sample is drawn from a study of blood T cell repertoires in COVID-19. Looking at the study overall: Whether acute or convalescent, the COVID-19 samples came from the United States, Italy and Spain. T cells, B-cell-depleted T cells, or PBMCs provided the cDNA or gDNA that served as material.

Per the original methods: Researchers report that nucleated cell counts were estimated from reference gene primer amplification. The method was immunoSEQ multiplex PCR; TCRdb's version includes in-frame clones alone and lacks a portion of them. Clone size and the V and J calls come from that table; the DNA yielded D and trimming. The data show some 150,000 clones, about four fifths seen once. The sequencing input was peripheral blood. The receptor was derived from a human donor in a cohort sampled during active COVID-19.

The CDR3 coding sequence is TGTGCCAGCAGCTTGGGGGCCGATCAGCCCCAGCATTTT. It codes for CASSLGADQPQHF. V gene TRBV5-8 combines with J gene TRBJ1-5; D call uncertain. This CDR3 has 13 amino acids. Trimming stripped 0 bases from V and 5 bases from J, with 6 bases between. Germline assignment: CDR1 SGHTS and CDR2 YDEGEE.